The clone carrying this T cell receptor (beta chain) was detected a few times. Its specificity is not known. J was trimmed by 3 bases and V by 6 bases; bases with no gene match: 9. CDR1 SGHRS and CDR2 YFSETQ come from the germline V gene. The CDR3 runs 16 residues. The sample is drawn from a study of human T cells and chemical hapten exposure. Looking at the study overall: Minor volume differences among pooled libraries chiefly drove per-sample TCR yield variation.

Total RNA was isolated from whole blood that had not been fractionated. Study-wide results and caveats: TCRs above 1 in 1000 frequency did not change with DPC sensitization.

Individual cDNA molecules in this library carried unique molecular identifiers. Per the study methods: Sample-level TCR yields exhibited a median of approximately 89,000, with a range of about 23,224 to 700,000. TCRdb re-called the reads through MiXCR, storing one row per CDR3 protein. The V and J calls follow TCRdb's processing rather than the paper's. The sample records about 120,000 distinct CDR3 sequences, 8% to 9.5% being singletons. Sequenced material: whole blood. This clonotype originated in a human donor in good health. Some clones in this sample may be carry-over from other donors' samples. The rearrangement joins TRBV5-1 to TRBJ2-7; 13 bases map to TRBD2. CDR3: CASTPGLAGTIYEQYF. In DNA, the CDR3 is TGCGCCAGCACCCCGGGACTAGCGGGGACAATCTACGAGCAGTACTTC.